This T cell receptor beta chain was profiled in a study of STAT5B mutations in CD4+ large granular lymphocyte leukemia. Study-wide points: Main leukemic clonotypes were patient-specific, but under 30% appeared at low frequency elsewhere. Without putative leukemic clones, patient CD4-sorted repertoires remained more clonal than healthy CD4+ repertoires.

Produced via immunoSEQ multiplex PCR; TCRdb's table is partial and in-frame only. Among 45,000 or so clones listed, 65% to 90% were seen once. Germline V gene lookup returns CDR1 KGHSH and CDR2 LQKENI. V gave up 2 bases and J gave up 5 bases; unmatched junction bases: 4. The CDR3 runs to 14 residues. A word on this clone: Antigen unknown.

The specimen sequenced was CD4+ T cells from blood buffy coats. The receptor was derived from a human donor in good health. The chain is built from TRBV18 and TRBJ1-1, with TRBD1 matching 8 bases. This CDR3 is CASSPEQGVTEAFF. CDR3 bases: TGTGCCAGCTCACCAGAACAGGGGGTTACTGAAGCTTTCTTT.